These T cell receptor beta chains were read from a single sample in a study of T cell clones after liver transplantation. Clones were read by immunoSEQ multiplex PCR, and TCRdb kept only the in-frame ones, dropping some. This sample has under 130,000 clones; about 88% occur once, and the top ten carry 2.5% to 3%. The source was CD4+ T cells from blood, collected roughly 50 months after liver transplant. These receptors all come from a human patient who received a liver transplant. Some T cells may trace back to the graft donor. CDR3s include the opening cysteine and the closing phenylalanine or tryptophan. Each record gives: CDR3 protein, CDR3 DNA, D gene, V gene, J gene, clone size. A D gene is named only where the DNA matches it firmly. Expanded clones get a size class; other rows say once, few or many, or leave the size out.

CDR3: CASSEGTGNTIYF; DNA: TGTGCCAGCAGTGAGGGTACCGGAAACACCATATATTTT; D: NA; V: TRBV6-1; J: TRBJ1-3; size: many
CDR3: CASSQSFGTDGDEKLFF; DNA: TGCGCCAGCAGCCAAAGTTTTGGGACAGACGGTGATGAAAAACTGTTTTTT; D: TRBD1; V: TRBV4-3; J: TRBJ1-4; size: NA
CDR3: CASKTTLGAYEQYF; DNA: TGTGCCAGCAAGACCACTCTCGGGGCATACGAGCAGTACTTC; D: NA; V: TRBV19; J: TRBJ2-7; size: NA
CDR3: CASSLARHLNTEAFF; DNA: TGTGCCAGCAGCTTAGCGAGACACTTGAACACTGAAGCTTTCTTT; D: NA; V: TRBV7-9; J: TRBJ1-1; size: NA
CDR3: CASSRGGAEPQHF; DNA: TGCGCCAGCAGCCGGGGGGGCGCGGAGCCCCAGCATTTT; D: NA; V: TRBV5-1; J: TRBJ1-5; size: NA
CDR3: CASTYRGSITGELFF; DNA: TGTGCCAGCACTTACAGGGGAAGTATAACCGGGGAGCTGTTTTTT; D: TRBD1; V: TRBV5-4; J: TRBJ2-2; size: NA
CDR3: CASKEQANQPQHF; DNA: TGTGCCAGCAAGGAACAGGCAAATCAGCCCCAGCATTTT; D: NA; V: TRBV6-1; J: TRBJ1-5; size: few
CDR3: CASRTRGGGSNTGELFF; DNA: TGTGCCAGTAGGACCCGGGGAGGGGGCTCGAACACCGGGGAGCTGTTTTTT; D: NA; V: TRBV19; J: TRBJ2-2; size: NA
CDR3: CASNLGRGGNQPQHF; DNA: TGTGCCAGTAATTTGGGTCGGGGGGGCAATCAGCCCCAGCATTTT; D: NA; V: TRBV19; J: TRBJ1-5; size: NA
CDR3: CASSLTGITDTQYF; DNA: TGCGCCAGCAGCTTGACAGGTATCACAGATACGCAGTATTTT; D: NA; V: TRBV5-1; J: TRBJ2-3; size: NA
CDR3: CSVADRGGYTF; DNA: TGCAGCGTCGCGGACAGGGGTGGCTACACCTTC; D: TRBD1; V: TRBV29-1; J: TRBJ1-2; size: NA
CDR3: CASSETGTGWREKLFF; DNA: TGTGCCAGCAGTGAAACCGGGACAGGGTGGAGAGAAAAACTGTTTTTT; D: TRBD1; V: TRBV6-1; J: TRBJ1-4; size: NA
CDR3: CASSQSPGSHQPQHF; DNA: TGCGCCAGCAGCCAATCCCCGGGGTCCCATCAGCCCCAGCATTTT; D: NA; V: TRBV5-1; J: TRBJ1-5; size: NA
CDR3: CASSFTGGYGYTF; DNA: TGTGCCAGCAGTTTCACAGGGGGCTATGGCTACACCTTC; D: TRBD1; V: TRBV27; J: TRBJ1-2; size: NA
CDR3: CASSQERRGRSKNIQYF; DNA: TGTGCCAGCAGCCAAGAGAGGAGGGGTCGTAGCAAAAACATTCAGTACTTC; D: NA; V: TRBV4-2; J: TRBJ2-4; size: NA
CDR3: CASSSAGSYEQYF; DNA: TGTGCCAGCAGCTCAGCGGGATCTTACGAGCAGTACTTC; D: TRBD2; V: TRBV7-3; J: TRBJ2-7; size: once
CDR3: CASSLGFSTDTQYF; DNA: TGTGCCAGCAGCTTAGGTTTCAGCACAGATACGCAGTATTTT; D: NA; V: TRBV7-2; J: TRBJ2-3; size: NA
CDR3: CASSPPSAPKETQYF; DNA: TGTGCCAGCTCACCACCTAGCGCGCCAAAAGAGACCCAGTACTTC; D: NA; V: TRBV18; J: TRBJ2-5; size: NA
CDR3: CASSLQMGAPNEKLFF; DNA: TGTGCCAGCAGCCTCCAGATGGGGGCCCCCAATGAAAAACTGTTTTTT; D: NA; V: TRBV27; J: TRBJ1-4; size: once
CDR3: CASSRREIMNTEAFF; DNA: TGTGCCAGCAGTAGGCGGGAAATCATGAACACTGAAGCTTTCTTT; D: NA; V: TRBV6-5; J: TRBJ1-1; size: NA
CDR3: CASSPATGFDLNTIYF; DNA: TGTGCCAGCAGCCCAGCCACAGGGTTCGACTTAAACACCATATATTTT; D: NA; V: TRBV14; J: TRBJ1-3; size: NA
CDR3: CASSLRGREGEKLFF; DNA: TGTGCCAGCAGTCTCCGAGGACGGGAAGGAGAAAAACTGTTTTTT; D: NA; V: TRBV6-4; J: TRBJ1-4; size: NA
CDR3: CASSLARENQPQHF; DNA: TGTGCCAGCAGCTTAGCACGGGAAAATCAGCCCCAGCATTTT; D: NA; V: TRBV7-8; J: TRBJ1-5; size: many
CDR3: CASSQVASGGNEQFF; DNA: TGTGCCAGCAGCCAAGTGGCTAGCGGAGGGAATGAGCAGTTCTTC; D: TRBD2; V: TRBV4-2; J: TRBJ2-1; size: NA
CDR3: CASSLERGNTGELFF; DNA: TGTGCCAGCAGCTTAGAAAGGGGGAACACCGGGGAGCTGTTTTTT; D: NA; V: TRBV11-1; J: TRBJ2-2; size: NA